Included here is one T cell receptor beta chain sequence, with context. The data are from a study of blood T cell repertoires in COVID-19. Study context: Sites in the United States, Italy and Spain provided acute and convalescent COVID-19 samples. PBMCs, B-cell-depleted T cells, or T cells were the source of the cDNA or gDNA that made up the material.

Germline V gene sequence: CDR1 SQVTM, CDR2 ANQGSEA. The CDR3 is made up of 13 amino acids. V shed 3 bases and J shed 0 bases, with 6 bases lying between them. Under the authors' procedure: Nucleated cell counts were estimated from reference gene primer amplification. Clones were sequenced by immunoSEQ multiplex PCR, and TCRdb holds only the in-frame ones, with some missing. Clone size and the V and J calls come from that table; the DNA yielded D and trimming. Of over 200,000 clones listed, over 65% are singletons. The sequenced sample consisted of peripheral blood. This chain joins TRBV29-1 and TRBJ1-3; no definite D call. The clonotype originates from a woman of 80 years or more with acute or convalescent COVID-19. The CDR3: CSVETNSGNTIYF. CDR3 bases: TGCAGCGTTGAGACTAACTCTGGAAACACCATATATTTT.